This TCR beta chain was documented in a study of T-cell reconstitution after alpha-beta-depleted transplantation in children. This clonotype was observed a few times. Trimming took 5 bases from V and 3 from J, leaving 20 bases between them. CDR1 is DFQATT and CDR2 is SNEGSKA in the germline V gene (reference sequence). The CDR3 is made up of 16 amino acids. The TCRbeta library was prepared with unique molecular identifiers. Each CDR3 protein gets one entry after TCRdb re-called the PCR reads with MiXCR. The repertoire consists of approximately 220,000 distinct CDR3 sequences, with approximately 19% occurring once and the leading ten covering roughly two fifths.

The clonotype was recovered from a male patient aged 2 to 10 who had a stem cell transplant for acute lymphoblastic leukemia, so the T cells may come from the graft donor. The rearrangement links TRBV20-1 to TRBJ2-1; the D call may be TRBD1 or TRBD2 (7 bases each). Sequences were derived from PBMCs, mostly from graft donor cells, sampled 360 days after TCRalphabeta/CD19-depleted stem cell transplant. The CDR3 sequence is CSAPSSGGQVYNEQFF. The CDR3 coding sequence is TGCAGTGCTCCCTCCTCGGGAGGACAGGTCTACAATGAGCAGTTCTTC.